One and the same sample provided the 26 T cell receptor beta chains below, sequenced in a study of T cells in tuberculosis (dated by TCRdb to between 2017 and 2018). The library was generated by the immunoSEQ multiplex PCR assay. TCRdb obtained this table from immuneACCESS and retained in-frame rearrangements with V and J assigned. These tables miss some clones; where compared with another copy, unresolved V genes account for less than half of the shortfall, and the remainder is unexplained. The sample has fewer than 30,000 clones on record, 90% to 95% of them singletons. 4.9% of the sample is held by the ten biggest clonotypes. Sample: PBMCs. The receptors originated from a donor between 5 and 29 years old with latent tuberculosis or without tuberculosis infection.

This chain connects TRBV7-9 to TRBJ1-4; 7 bases match TRBD1. CDR3 length equals 18 residues. The junction had 16 bases not matched to a gene; V was cut back by 5 bases and J by 4 bases. Germline CDR1 and CDR2: SEHNR and FQNEAQ (reference sequence). CDR3 loop: CASSQNPGQIGYNEKLFF. The CDR3 DNA follows: TGTGCCAGCAGCCAAAACCCGGGACAGATAGGCTATAATGAAAAACTGTTTTTT.

J is TRBJ2-1 and V is TRBV6-6; 9 bases match TRBD1. Germline CDR1 reads MNHNY; CDR2 reads SVGAGI (reference sequence). The CDR3 has 16 amino acids. The V and J ends lost 0 bases and 7 bases, in that order; junction bases with no gene match: 7. The CDR3 region is CASSYSGGQGGNEQFF. The CDR3 bases are TGTGCCAGCAGTTACTCGGGGGGACAGGGAGGGAATGAGCAGTTCTTC.

This clone was seen once. The J gene is TRBJ2-4, the V gene TRBV5-1, with D unclear. CDR3 length: 16 amino acids. Germline V gives CDR1 SGHRS, CDR2 YFSETQ. Trimming shortened V by 3 bases and J by 5 bases, and 18 bases separated the two germline ends. The CDR3 region has the DNA TGCGCCAGCAGCTCCTGGGCGAACACCCCACAAAACATTCAGTACTTC. Translation gives CASSSWANTPQNIQYF. Full variable domain (outside the CDR3, taken from reference TRBV5-1 and TRBJ2-4): KAGVTQTPRYLIKTRGQQVTLSCSPISGHRSVSWYQQTPGQGLQFLFEYFSETQRNKGNFPGRFSGRQFSNSRSEMNVSTLELGDSALYLCASSSWANTPQNIQYFGAGTRLSVL.

CDR3 amino acids: CATSRDWVPDRQGPGANVLTF. The CDR3 bases are TGTGCCACCAGCAGAGATTGGGTTCCGGACAGGCAAGGACCTGGGGCCAACGTCCTGACTTTC. This rearrangement joins TRBV15 to TRBJ2-6; TRBD1 matches at 7 bases. Germline CDR1 LNHNV, CDR2 YYDKDF (reference sequence). The V segment lost 0 bases and the J segment 2 bases; nucleotides outside the gene matches: 16. The CDR3 contains 21 residues. Full variable domain (rest looked up from reference TRBV15 and TRBJ2-6): DAMVIQNPRYQVTQFGKPVTLSCSQTLNHNVMYWYQQKSSQAPKLLFHYYDKDFNNEADTPDNFQSRRPNTSFCFLDIRSPGLGDTAMYLCATSRDWVPDRQGPGANVLTFGAGSRLTVL.

The chain employs TRBV11-3 and TRBJ2-1, with TRBD2 matching 7 bases. The J segment lost 7 bases and the V segment lost 0 bases, leaving 15 bases of the junction unmatched. CDR1 is SGHNT and CDR2 is YENEEA in the germline V gene. The length of the CDR3 is 18 residues. CDR3 sequence (DNA): TGTGCCAGCAGCTTAGATCAGGGCGGGAGTACAGCGGGGAATGAGCAGTTCTTC. It specifies CASSLDQGGSTAGNEQFF.

This chain connects TRBV7-2 to TRBJ2-7; D perhaps matches TRBD1 (6 bases). With 1 base removed from V and 1 base from J, the gap between germline ends came to 20 bases. The CDR3 totals 18 residues. The germline V gene encodes CDR1 SGHTA and CDR2 FQGNSA. CDR3 amino acids: CASSLGSTNFGQSYEQYF. CDR3 sequence (DNA): TGTGCCAGCAGCTTAGGGTCAACGAACTTCGGACAGTCCTACGAGCAGTACTTC.

V is TRBV7-3 and J is TRBJ1-1, with no clear D. Germline-derived CDR1 and CDR2 are SGHTA and FQGTGA. This CDR3 is built from 12 residues. V was trimmed by 4 bases and J by 1 base, leaving 4 bases between them. The CDR3 reads CASSYGNTEAFF. The CDR3 DNA reads TGTGCCAGCAGCTACGGGAACACTGAAGCTTTCTTT.

The rearrangement joins TRBV7-2 to TRBJ2-5, with D unresolved. CDR3 length: 14 residues. The germline CDR1 and CDR2 sequences are SGHTA and FQGNSA. V was cut by 2 bases and J by 2 bases, with 9 bases left in between. The chain's CDR3 is CASSLNSLQETQYF. The CDR3 region has the DNA TGTGCCAGCAGCTTAAACAGTCTACAAGAGACCCAGTACTTC.

The chain links TRBV28 to TRBJ1-2; 7 bases line up with TRBD1. V lost 6 bases to trimming and J lost 5 bases; unmatched junction nucleotides: 12. The CDR3 length is 15 residues. Germline V lookup: CDR1 MDHEN, CDR2 SYDVKM. Here the CDR3 reads CASSPAEGRGYGYTF. CDR3 DNA: TGTGCCAGCAGCCCGGCGGAGGGCAGGGGGTATGGCTACACCTTC.

The V call is TRBV19, the J call TRBJ1-1, with a tentative D call TRBD1 (5 bases). The CDR3 consists of 15 residues. V lost 5 bases and J 4 bases, leaving 17 bases between the germline ends. CDR1 LNHDA and CDR2 SQIVND come from the germline V gene (reference sequence). CDR3 sequence: CASSPRTRKVTEAFF. In DNA form, the CDR3 reads TGTGCCAGTAGTCCAAGGACAAGGAAGGTCACTGAAGCTTTCTTT.

The J gene is TRBJ2-3, the V gene TRBV5-1, with D perhaps matching TRBD1 (5 bases). The V end was cut by 4 bases, the J end by 3 bases, with 6 bases between. This CDR3 has 12 amino acids. Germline V gives CDR1 SGHRS, CDR2 YFSETQ. The CDR3 DNA sequence: TGCGCCAGCAGCGCAGGGACAGATACGCAGTATTTT. This encodes CASSAGTDTQYF.

V is TRBV15 and J is TRBJ2-1; TRBD2 aligns across 11 bases. Germline trimming cut 5 bases from V and 12 bases from J; bases unmatched to any gene: 9. This CDR3 is 14 amino acids long. Germline V gene sequence: CDR1 LNHNV, CDR2 YYDKDF (reference sequence). The CDR3 sequence: CATSGLTSGSLQFF. The CDR3 coding sequence is TGTGCCACCAGCGGCCTCACTAGCGGGAGCCTGCAGTTCTTC.

The chain has TRBV28 and TRBJ1-5; D is undetermined. CDR3 length: 15 residues. Germline values: CDR1 MDHEN, CDR2 SYDVKM. Trimming removed 5 bases at V and 6 bases at J, with 17 bases between. CDR3 DNA sequence: TGTGCCAGCAGTACCCCTCCGGGAGGGAGTCAGCCCCAGCATTTT. It encodes CASSTPPGGSQPQHF.

V usage is TRBV6-1 and J usage is TRBJ2-1; 7 bases line up with TRBD2. This CDR3 is 13 amino acids long. The germline V gene encodes CDR1 MNHNS and CDR2 SASEGT. V lost 8 bases and J lost 8; bases outside the gene matches: 9. The CDR3 nucleotides are TGTGCCAGCTCCTATCGGGGGGTCGATGAGCAGTTCTTC. Translated, it gives CASSYRGVDEQFF.

Note on this clone: Within the sample, other DNA sequences also encode this same CDR3. This sequence joins TRBV14 and TRBJ2-1, with 12 bases that match TRBD2. Germline lookup yields CDR1 SGHDN and CDR2 FVKESK. The CDR3 has 15 residues. V trimming: 4 bases; J trimming: 4 bases; junction bases outside the gene matches: 2. CDR3 bases: TGTGCCAGCAGCCGACTAGCGGGAGAATACAATGAGCAGTTCTTC. Translated: CASSRLAGEYNEQFF.

The rearrangement joins TRBV7-8 to TRBJ2-7; TRBD1 agrees at 9 bases. The CDR3 spans 13 residues. Per germline, CDR1 SGHVS and CDR2 FQNEAQ. J lost 6 bases, V lost 4 bases, and 4 bases had no gene match. The CDR3 nucleotides read TGTGCCAGCAGCTCCCGGGACAGGGTCGAGCAGTACTTC. This codes for CASSSRDRVEQYF.

The J gene is TRBJ2-7, the V gene TRBV4-1, with 7 bases matching TRBD1. CDR3 length equals 14 residues. V gave up 1 base and J gave up 3 bases; unmatched junction bases: 3. Germline-derived CDR1 and CDR2 are MGHRA and YSYEKL. The CDR3 region is CASSQGQGVYEQYF. The CDR3, as DNA: TGCGCCAGCAGCCAAGGACAGGGTGTCTACGAGCAGTACTTC.

This chain connects TRBV27 to TRBJ2-7; TRBD1 aligns across 8 bases. The CDR3 is 15 residues long. Germline CDR1 and CDR2: MNHEY and SMNVEV (reference sequence). The V gene end was trimmed by 2 bases and the J gene end by 3 bases; junction bases not matched to a gene: 6. The DNA of the CDR3 is TGTGCCAGCAGTTTACAGGGACAGGCCCTCTACGAGCAGTACTTC. Translation: CASSLQGQALYEQYF.

The rearrangement joins TRBV5-1 to TRBJ2-1, with D possibly TRBD1 on 6 matching bases. There are 13 residues in the CDR3. Between the trimmed V and J ends, which lost 3 bases and 10 bases, there was a span of 14 bases. Germline assignment: CDR1 SGHRS and CDR2 YFSETQ. Written as DNA, the CDR3 is TGCGCCAGCAGCTGGGACGCCCAGGGGGAGCAGTTCTTC. Protein sequence: CASSWDAQGEQFF. Filled out from reference TRBV5-1 and TRBJ2-1, the complete variable domain reads KAGVTQTPRYLIKTRGQQVTLSCSPISGHRSVSWYQQTPGQGLQFLFEYFSETQRNKGNFPGRFSGRQFSNSRSEMNVSTLELGDSALYLCASSWDAQGEQFFGPGTRLTVL.

This rearrangement joins TRBV4-1 to TRBJ2-2; D may be TRBD1 (7 bases). This CDR3 comprises 17 residues. V was cut by 4 bases and J by 5 bases, with 20 bases left in between. Germline loops: CDR1 MGHRA, CDR2 YSYEKL. The CDR3: CASSRKMGQGGTGELFF. The CDR3 DNA follows: TGCGCCAGCAGCCGTAAAATGGGGCAGGGGGGAACCGGGGAGCTGTTTTTT.

The V gene is TRBV27, the J gene TRBJ2-5; D is unresolved. Germline V CDR1 and CDR2: MNHEY, SMNVEV (reference sequence). The V and J ends lost 6 bases and 2 bases respectively, with 13 bases between them. CDR3 length: 14 residues. CDR3 protein: CASSLSRFQETQYF. As DNA, the CDR3 is TGTGCCAGCAGCCTCTCTAGATTTCAAGAGACCCAGTACTTC.

This clone was seen just once. The chain couples TRBV6-5 to TRBJ1-2; D not certain. Germline CDR1 reads MNHEY; CDR2 reads SVGAGI. CDR3 length: 10 amino acids. Trimming took off 11 bases at V and 5 bases at J, with 9 bases between the two ends. CDR3 sequence reads: CAAGRYGYTF. In DNA form, the CDR3 reads TGTGCCGCGGGGAGATATGGCTACACCTTC.

In its sample, this clone was seen a few times. The V gene is TRBV4-2, the J gene TRBJ2-7; 7 bases align to TRBD2. Germline V gene sequence: CDR1 LGHNA, CDR2 YNFKEQ. CDR3 size: 14 residues. V was pared by 3 bases and J by 6 bases, with 8 bases of the junction left unmatched. CDR3 sequence (DNA): TGTGCCAGCAGCCACCCAGCGGGGAGGGGCGAGCAGTACTTC. It codes for CASSHPAGRGEQYF.

This chain uses TRBV28 with TRBJ1-1; the match to TRBD1 covers 7 bases. The CDR3 runs to 14 residues. Germline loops: CDR1 MDHEN, CDR2 SYDVKM. Unmatched junction bases numbered 5, after V lost 4 bases and J lost 3 bases. CDR3 amino acids: CASSSYQGDTEAFF. DNA for the CDR3: TGTGCCAGCAGTTCTTATCAGGGGGACACTGAAGCTTTCTTT.

The chain employs TRBV5-6 and TRBJ1-5; D is unclear. Trimming took 1 base from V and 4 from J, leaving 6 bases between them. The CDR3 has 13 amino acids. In germline, CDR1 is SGHDT, CDR2 YYEEEE. CDR3 sequence reads: CASSLTGNQPQHF. The DNA of the CDR3 is TGTGCCAGCAGCTTGACGGGTAATCAGCCCCAGCATTTT.

The chain employs TRBV27 and TRBJ2-3; 9 bases are a match to TRBD2. This CDR3 contains 15 residues. The V gene's germline CDR1 is MNHEY and CDR2 SMNVEV (reference sequence). Germline trimming cut 5 bases from V and 0 bases from J; bases unmatched to any gene: 3. CDR3 DNA: TGTGCCAGCAGTGCTAGCGGGGATAGCACAGATACGCAGTATTTT. This translates into CASSASGDSTDTQYF.